This T cell receptor beta chain stems from a study of T cell responses to AZD1222 COVID-19 vaccine. Only in-frame clones appear in the TCRdb table, and some are missing; sequencing was by immunoSEQ multiplex PCR. The sample contains around 250,000 clones, over 90% of which appear only once. The CDR3 consists of 15 residues. Trimming cost V 3 bases and J 0 bases, with 10 bases left between them. The germline V gene has CDR1 LNHDA and CDR2 SQIVND (reference sequence). The TCR was taken from an adult in good health. Sample: peripheral blood, taken on day 0 of AZD1222 vaccination. This rearrangement joins TRBV19 to TRBJ2-3; maybe TRBD2 (5 bases). CDR3 amino acids: CASSIGVGSTDTQYF. The CDR3 DNA follows: TGTGCCAGTAGTATCGGGGTCGGAAGCACAGATACGCAGTATTTT.